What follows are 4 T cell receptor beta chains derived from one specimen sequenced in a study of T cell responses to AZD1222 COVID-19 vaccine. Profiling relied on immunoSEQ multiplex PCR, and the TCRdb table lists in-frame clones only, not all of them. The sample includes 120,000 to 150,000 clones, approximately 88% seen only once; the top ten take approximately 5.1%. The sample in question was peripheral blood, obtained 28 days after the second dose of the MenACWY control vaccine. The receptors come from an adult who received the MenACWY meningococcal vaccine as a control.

The CDR3 DNA follows: TGTGCCAGCAGTCAAGAAACAAGGGGCCGGGAAAAACTGTTTTTT. Protein product: CASSQETRGREKLFF. The chain carries TRBV6-2 or TRBV6-3 and TRBJ1-4; tentative D call: TRBD1 (5 bases). V lost 5 bases and J lost 8, with 18 bases in between. The CDR3 contains 15 residues. Per germline, CDR1 MNHEY and CDR2 SVGEGT.

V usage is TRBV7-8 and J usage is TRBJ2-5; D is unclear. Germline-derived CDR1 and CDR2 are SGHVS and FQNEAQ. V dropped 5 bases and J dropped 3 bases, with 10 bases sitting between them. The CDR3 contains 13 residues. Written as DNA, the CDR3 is TGTGCCAGCAGCCGCGGATCGGAAGAGACCCAGTACTTC. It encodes CASSRGSEETQYF. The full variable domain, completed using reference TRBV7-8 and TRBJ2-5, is GAGVSQSPRYKVAKRGQDVALRCDPISGHVSLFWYQQALGQGPEFLTYFQNEAQLDKSGLPSDRFFAERPEGSVSTLKIQRTQQEDSAVYLCASSRGSEETQYFGPGTRLLVL.

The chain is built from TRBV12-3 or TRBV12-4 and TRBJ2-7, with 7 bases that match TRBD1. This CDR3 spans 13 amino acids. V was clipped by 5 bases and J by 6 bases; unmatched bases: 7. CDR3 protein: CASSPATGLEQYF. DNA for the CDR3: TGTGCCAGCAGTCCAGCGACAGGGCTCGAGCAGTACTTC.

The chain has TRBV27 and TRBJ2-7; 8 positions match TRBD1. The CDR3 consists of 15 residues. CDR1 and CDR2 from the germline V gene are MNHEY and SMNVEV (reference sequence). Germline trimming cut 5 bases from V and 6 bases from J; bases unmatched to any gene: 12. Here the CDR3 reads CASSPTDRGRSEQYF. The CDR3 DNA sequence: TGTGCCAGCAGTCCAACCGACAGGGGACGAAGCGAGCAGTACTTC.